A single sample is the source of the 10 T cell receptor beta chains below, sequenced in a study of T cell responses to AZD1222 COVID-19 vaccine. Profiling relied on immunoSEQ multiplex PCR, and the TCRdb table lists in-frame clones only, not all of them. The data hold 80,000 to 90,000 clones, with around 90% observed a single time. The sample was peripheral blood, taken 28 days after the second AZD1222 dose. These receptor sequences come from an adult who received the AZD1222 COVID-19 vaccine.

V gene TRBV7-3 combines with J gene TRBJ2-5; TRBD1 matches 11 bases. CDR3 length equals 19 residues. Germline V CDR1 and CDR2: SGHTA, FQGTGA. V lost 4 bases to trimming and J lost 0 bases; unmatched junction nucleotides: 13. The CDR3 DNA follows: TGTGCCAGCAGCTACCCCGGACAGGGGGCAGGGGATTACCAAGAGACCCAGTACTTC. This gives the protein CASSYPGQGAGDYQETQYF.

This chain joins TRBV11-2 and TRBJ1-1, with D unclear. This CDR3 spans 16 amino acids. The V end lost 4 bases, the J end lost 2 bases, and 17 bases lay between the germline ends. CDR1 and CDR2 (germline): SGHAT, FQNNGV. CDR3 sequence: CASSSAGSGINTEAFF. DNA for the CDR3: TGTGCCAGCAGCTCTGCTGGTTCTGGAATTAACACTGAAGCTTTCTTT.

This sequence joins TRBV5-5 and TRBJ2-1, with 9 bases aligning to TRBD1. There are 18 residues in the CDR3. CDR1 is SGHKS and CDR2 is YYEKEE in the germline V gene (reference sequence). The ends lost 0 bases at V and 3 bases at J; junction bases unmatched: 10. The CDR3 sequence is CASSLGLEGTGIYNEQFF. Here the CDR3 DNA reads TGTGCCAGCAGCTTGGGTTTGGAGGGGACAGGGATCTACAATGAGCAGTTCTTC.

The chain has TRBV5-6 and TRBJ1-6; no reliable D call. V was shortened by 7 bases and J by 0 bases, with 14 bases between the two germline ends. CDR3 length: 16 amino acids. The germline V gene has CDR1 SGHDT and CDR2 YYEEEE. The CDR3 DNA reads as TGTGCCAGCCGCAGCGCGGCCAGCTCCTATAATTCACCCCTCCACTTT. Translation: CASRSAASSYNSPLHF.

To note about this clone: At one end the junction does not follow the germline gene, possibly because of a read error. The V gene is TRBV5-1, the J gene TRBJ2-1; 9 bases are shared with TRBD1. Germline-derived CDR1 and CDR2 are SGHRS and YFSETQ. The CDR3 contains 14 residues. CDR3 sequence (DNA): TGCGCCAGCAGCTTAAAGTCTAGGACAGGGGTCATAGTCTTC. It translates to CASSLKSRTGVIVF.

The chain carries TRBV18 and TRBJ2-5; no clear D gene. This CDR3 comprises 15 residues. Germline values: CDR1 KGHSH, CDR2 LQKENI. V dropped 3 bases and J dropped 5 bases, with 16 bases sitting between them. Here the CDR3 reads CASSPLVGPKETQYF. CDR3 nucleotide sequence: TGTGCCAGCTCACCCCTTGTGGGCCCCAAGGAGACCCAGTACTTC.

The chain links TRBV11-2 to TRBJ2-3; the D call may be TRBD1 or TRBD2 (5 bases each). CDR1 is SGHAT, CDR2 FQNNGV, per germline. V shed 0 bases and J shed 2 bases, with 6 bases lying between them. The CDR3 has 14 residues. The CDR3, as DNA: TGTGCCAGCAGCTTAGAGGGGACCACAGATACGCAGTATTTT. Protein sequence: CASSLEGTTDTQYF.

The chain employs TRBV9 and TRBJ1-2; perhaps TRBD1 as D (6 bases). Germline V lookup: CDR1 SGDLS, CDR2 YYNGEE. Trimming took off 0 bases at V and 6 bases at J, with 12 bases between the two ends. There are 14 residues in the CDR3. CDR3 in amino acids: CASSVGGASHGYTF. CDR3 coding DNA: TGTGCCAGCAGCGTAGGGGGGGCTTCCCATGGCTACACCTTC.

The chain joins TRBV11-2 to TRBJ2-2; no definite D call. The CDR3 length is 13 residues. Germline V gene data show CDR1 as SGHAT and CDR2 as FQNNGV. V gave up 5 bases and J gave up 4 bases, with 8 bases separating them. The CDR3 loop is CASSRARTGELFF. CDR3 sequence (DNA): TGTGCCAGCAGCCGCGCCCGCACCGGGGAGCTGTTTTTT.

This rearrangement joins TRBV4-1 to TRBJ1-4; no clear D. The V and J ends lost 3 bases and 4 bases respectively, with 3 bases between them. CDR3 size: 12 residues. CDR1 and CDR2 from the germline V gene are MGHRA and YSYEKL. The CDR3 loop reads CASSHSNEKLFF. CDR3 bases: TGCGCCAGCAGCCACAGTAATGAAAAACTGTTTTTT.